This T cell receptor beta chain was recovered during a study of cytomegalovirus exposure and HLA in healthy donors. This CDR3 region has 15 residues. Looked up from germline, CDR1 is SGHVS and CDR2 is FQNEAQ. V was clipped by 5 bases and J by 9 bases; unmatched bases: 11. This PCR relied on a set of 60 Vbeta primers and 13 Jbeta primers. Only in-frame clones appear in the TCRdb table, and some are missing; sequencing was by immunoSEQ multiplex PCR. Altogether over 120,000 clones are present, around a tenth being singletons, with the ten largest covering less than 2%. The chain has TRBV7-8 and TRBJ2-4; 9 positions agree with TRBD1. The sequencing sample was made of PBMCs. The receptor was derived from a man aged 45-60 years in good health and CMV-seronegative. The CDR3 sequence is CASSVTRDREAIQYF. Written as DNA, the CDR3 is TGTGCCAGCAGCGTTACCCGGGACAGGGAGGCCATTCAGTACTTC.